This TCR beta chain came from a study of regulatory T cells in long-lasting Graves disease. Study details: Persistent Graves' disease meant over 5 years of antithyroid drugs with positive TSH receptor antibodies.

Study-wide findings and caveats: Persistent disease exhibited a predilection for TRBV28, TRBJ1-2 and TRBJ2-5.

Time point indicated: persistent/refractory GD, antithyroid drugs over 5 years with positive TRAb. The TCR library was made from RNA extracted from PBMCs. Patients of an endocrinology department in Xi'an, China, were included. This clonotype was found many times. Antigen: not known. The V end lost 8 bases, the J end lost 0 bases, and 17 bases lay between the germline ends. Germline V gene sequence: CDR1 MNHNS, CDR2 SASEGT. The CDR3 covers 15 residues. TCR beta libraries were built with iRepertoire HTBI primers and Arm-PCR of CDR3 regions. Per the authors' pipeline: In the combined samples, under 80 TRBV and approximately 15 TRBJ segments were identified. In TCRdb, the multiplex PCR reads were re-called with MiXCR into one record per CDR3 protein. V and J calls and clone size were set by TCRdb, not the authors. The sample consists of 300,000 to 500,000 distinct CDR3 sequences, around 20% of them appearing once.

The material was peripheral blood mononuclear cells (PBMCs), obtained when the disease was refractory, from a patient treated with antithyroid drugs. The source is a female donor with Graves disease. The chain employs TRBV6-1 and TRBJ2-7; perhaps TRBD1 as D (6 bases). The CDR3 sequence is CASRLGTQSSYEQYF. CDR3 DNA: TGTGCCAGCCGGCTAGGGACACAGAGCTCCTACGAGCAGTACTTC.